The clone carrying this TCR beta chain was seen more than once but under ten times. Its antigen is as yet unknown. Healthy bone marrow donors formed the donor group. Germline loops: CDR1 MNHNS, CDR2 SASEGT. The junction had 9 bases not matched to a gene; V was cut back by 7 bases and J by 5 bases. The CDR3 sequence is 14 residues long. This sample was included in a study of cytomegalovirus exposure and HLA in healthy donors. Study-wide findings and caveats: The records held CMV serostatus as the only immune exposure information. Later, an analysis found that common viral pathogens appeared to be linked with several of the most significant clusters.

PCR employed 60 Vbeta and 13 Jbeta primers. Produced via immunoSEQ multiplex PCR; TCRdb's table is partial and in-frame only. This sample carries about 120,000 clones, over 75% of them seen once, and the ten largest clones take around 4%. The receptor comes from a human donor in good health. Sequencing used PBMCs. The gene calls are TRBV6-1 and TRBJ2-7; 9 bases are shared with TRBD1. CDR3 sequence reads: CASKRGTGWDEQYF. The DNA for the CDR3 is TGTGCCAGCAAAAGAGGGACAGGGTGGGACGAGCAGTACTTC.